This TCR beta chain was recovered during a study of blood T cell repertoires in COVID-19 (TCRdb year 2020). As for the study more broadly: The collaborator samples originated in the United States, Italy and Spain and spanned the acute and convalescent phases of COVID-19. A freely available public database, intended as a resource for researchers studying the immune response to SARS-CoV-2, is where the repertoires were released. HLA class I and class II types, where available, came from metadata supplied by the sample provider rather than from assay-based typing. Deeply sampled blood TCRbeta repertoires from subjects exposed to, actively infected with, or recovered from COVID-19 were included in the dataset. Nearly every sample came with metadata listing a de-identified subject ID, COVID-19 status, age in years and sex. The material from the prospective study consisted of cDNA or gDNA derived from T cells, B-cell-depleted T cells, or PBMCs. Samples were obtained from the ongoing ImmuneRACE study (first 160 participants) and from 1,000 to 1,500 subjects provided by 6 global collaborators. Beyond this particular receptor, the publication reports: The amount of clinical and demographic metadata varied by source and participant and was provided uncurated.

This clone was seen repeatedly, ten times or more. Its target antigen remains unknown. No base quality values were provided; no much bigger clone lies one nucleotide off. Including the terminal cysteine and phenylalanine, the CDR3 comprises 14 residues. The entry retains the CDR3 DNA only, 42 bases that are in frame from base 1. Taken from the germline V gene (reference sequence), the CDR1 and CDR2 loops are LGHDT and YNNKEL. Cut back by 2 bases and 0 bases, the V and J ends lie 8 bases apart. Each collaborating institution followed its own protocols to collect whole blood in K2EDTA tubes. For TCRbeta analysis, collaborator samples were shipped as frozen whole blood, as isolated PBMCs, or as DNA extracted from either sample type. The immunoSEQ Assay, a bias-controlled multiplex PCR, was used to amplify TCRbeta CDR3 regions from genomic DNA. As for the authors' bioinformatics: Within the assay, amplification of reference gene primers was used to estimate how many nucleated cells each sample contained. To quantify the absolute abundance of each unique TCRbeta CDR3 rearrangement, sequence reads were collapsed and filtered. For each sample, productive Simpson clonality was calculated as the square root of Simpson's diversity index across productive rearrangements. Sourced from immuneACCESS, this table was stored by TCRdb with only in-frame sequences that have V and J called. A share of the clones is absent; for the studies checked, an unresolved V gene accounts for under half, and the remainder has no known explanation. V and J calls and clone size come straight from that table; D and trimming were deduced from the DNA. The sample has 80,000 or so clones on record, roughly 78% of them singletons. The ten largest account for approximately 7.3% of the sample.

The source of this sequence is a human donor in a cohort sampled during active COVID-19. The sample was peripheral blood. The V and J segments used are TRBV3-1 (or the pseudogene TRBV3-2) and TRBJ2-7, with TRBD1 as a weak D call on 6 bases. The bases are TGTGCCAGCAGCCAAAACAGGGCCTCCTACGAGCAGTACTTC. It specifies CASSQNRASYEQYF.